This entry lists 25 T cell receptor beta chains sequenced from one sample in a study of T cells in tuberculosis. TCRdb's table, derived via immunoSEQ multiplex PCR, lists solely in-frame clones and lacks some. Of roughly 30,000 clones detected, roughly nine tenths appear once; the ten largest clones hold about 2.2%. Input material: PBMCs. Source of these receptors: a donor aged 10-30 years with latent tuberculosis or without tuberculosis infection.

The rearrangement links TRBV4-2 to TRBJ1-6; weak D call: TRBD1 (5 bases). The V and J ends lost 8 bases and 7 bases respectively, with 18 bases between them. The CDR3 has 15 residues. Germline V gene data show CDR1 as LGHNA and CDR2 as YNFKEQ. CDR3 sequence reads: CASAIPGGGNSPLHF. The CDR3 bases are TGTGCCAGCGCTATCCCCGGGGGGGGGAATTCACCCCTCCACTTT.

V is TRBV19 and J is TRBJ2-7, with D tentatively TRBD1 (5 bases). The germline V gene has CDR1 LNHDA and CDR2 SQIVND (reference sequence). This CDR3 is built from 13 residues. V was cut by 5 bases and J by 5 bases, with 13 bases left in between. The CDR3 here is CASSSSGSNEQYF. For the CDR3, the DNA is TGTGCCAGTAGTTCCTCAGGGTCCAACGAGCAGTACTTC. The full variable domain, completed using reference TRBV19 and TRBJ2-7, is DGGITQSPKYLFRKEGQNVTLSCEQNLNHDAMYWYRQDPGQGLRLIYYSQIVNDFQKGDIAEGYSVSREKKESFPLTVTSAQKNPTAFYLCASSSSGSNEQYFGPGTRLTVT.

The V gene is TRBV6-5, the J gene TRBJ1-1; 9 bases are a match to TRBD1. Germline-derived CDR1 and CDR2 are MNHEY and SVGAGI. This CDR3 has 15 residues. V shed 10 bases and J 3 bases; nucleotides not matched to a gene: 12. The DNA for the CDR3 is TGTGCCAACCCCATCTTCGGGGACAGGGACACTGAAGCTTTCTTT. As protein: CANPIFGDRDTEAFF.

The chain couples TRBV30 to TRBJ2-2, with 7 bases identical to TRBD1. V lost 4 bases, J lost 0 bases, and 17 bases stayed unmatched. Germline CDR1 and CDR2: GTSNPN and SVGIG (reference sequence). This CDR3 region has 19 residues. The CDR3 bases are TGTGCCTGGAATACCAAACCGGGACAGAGCCTCACGAACACCGGGGAGCTGTTTTTT. Residues: CAWNTKPGQSLTNTGELFF.

The chain employs TRBV5-1 and TRBJ2-5; 11 positions match TRBD2. The CDR3 totals 16 residues. Germline trimming cut 4 bases from V and 3 bases from J; bases unmatched to any gene: 8. Germline-derived CDR1 and CDR2 are SGHRS and YFSETQ. The CDR3 loop is CASSRPTGLAEETQYF. The DNA for the CDR3 is TGCGCCAGCAGCCGCCCGACGGGACTAGCGGAAGAGACCCAGTACTTC.

The rearrangement links TRBV7-4 to TRBJ2-3; weak D call: TRBD2 (5 bases). The V and J ends lost 3 bases and 7 bases respectively, with 23 bases between them. The germline V gene encodes CDR1 SGHVT and CDR2 SQSDAQ. This CDR3 contains 17 residues. The CDR3 region has the DNA TGTGCCAGCAGCTTTGGAATTCCAGCGGAGACCCCCCATACGCAGTATTTT. Amino acid sequence: CASSFGIPAETPHTQYF.

The genes are TRBV6-5 and TRBJ1-6; D might be TRBD1 (5 bases). Trimming left V 6 bases short and J 7 bases short, with 13 bases between. Germline V gives CDR1 MNHEY, CDR2 SVGAGI. This CDR3 is 14 amino acids long. CDR3 DNA sequence: TGTGCCAGCAGGAAGGGGAGGGTGAATTCACCCCTCCACTTT. Encoded protein: CASRKGRVNSPLHF.

V is TRBV9 and J is TRBJ2-3, with 11 bases lining up with TRBD1. Germline CDR1 is SGDLS and CDR2 is YYNGEE. The CDR3 extends over 15 amino acids. Germline trimming cut 3 bases from V and 10 bases from J; bases unmatched to any gene: 10. Here the CDR3 DNA reads TGTGCCAGCAGCGACCGGGACAGGGGGACGTTGGCGCAGTATTTT. Protein product: CASSDRDRGTLAQYF. The full variable domain, with the rest looked up from reference TRBV9 and TRBJ2-3, is DSGVTQTPKHLITATGQRVTLRCSPRSGDLSVYWYQQSLDQGLQFLIQYYNGEERAKGNILERFSAQQFPDLHSELNLSSLELGDSALYFCASSDRDRGTLAQYFGPGTRLTVL.

V usage is TRBV15 and J usage is TRBJ1-5, with D possibly matching TRBD1 (6 bases). This CDR3 region has 16 residues. Germline values: CDR1 LNHNV, CDR2 YYDKDF (reference sequence). Trimming shortened V by 5 bases and J by 4 bases, and 18 bases separated the two germline ends. This CDR3 is CATSPRPGARNQPQHF. The DNA for the CDR3 is TGTGCCACCAGCCCGCGGCCAGGGGCTCGGAATCAGCCCCAGCATTTT. The full variable domain, in which reference TRBV15 and TRBJ1-5 provide the parts outside the CDR3, is DAMVIQNPRYQVTQFGKPVTLSCSQTLNHNVMYWYQQKSSQAPKLLFHYYDKDFNNEADTPDNFQSRRPNTSFCFLDIRSPGLGDTAMYLCATSPRPGARNQPQHFGDGTRLSIL.

This clone has a single count. The chain links TRBV4-3 to TRBJ2-3, with 9 bases aligning to TRBD2. Germline V gene data show CDR1 as LGHNA and CDR2 as YSLEER. The CDR3 is made up of 15 amino acids. V was pared by 4 bases and J by 0 bases, with 2 bases of the junction left unmatched. The CDR3 DNA sequence: TGCGCCAGCAGCCTAGCGGGGGAAAGCACAGATACGCAGTATTTT. Amino acid sequence: CASSLAGESTDTQYF.

The chain has TRBV7-2 and TRBJ2-7; 10 bases match TRBD1. J was trimmed by 3 bases and V by 5 bases; bases with no gene match: 4. Germline CDR1 reads SGHTA; CDR2 reads FQGNSA. This CDR3 has 14 amino acids. The CDR3 region is CASSRRTGGYEQYF. CDR3 nucleotides: TGTGCCAGCAGCCGTCGGACAGGGGGCTACGAGCAGTACTTC.

The V call is TRBV19, the J call TRBJ2-3; D is ambiguous. Germline loops: CDR1 LNHDA, CDR2 SQIVND (reference sequence). CDR3 length: 15 amino acids. Trimming cost V 0 bases and J 3 bases, with 10 bases left between them. The DNA of the CDR3 is TGTGCCAGTAGTATAGAATACTCGAGGACAGATACGCAGTATTTT. Its protein product is CASSIEYSRTDTQYF.

The V call is TRBV9, the J call TRBJ2-1; 11 bases are shared with TRBD2. This CDR3 spans 16 amino acids. Per germline, CDR1 SGDLS and CDR2 YYNGEE. The ends lost 0 bases at V and 4 bases at J; junction bases unmatched: 3. CDR3 loop: CASSVGRLAGYNEQFF. DNA for the CDR3: TGTGCCAGCAGCGTAGGTCGACTAGCGGGGTACAATGAGCAGTTCTTC.

CDR3 DNA sequence: TGTGCCAGCAGCTTAGCGGGAGGCGCCTACAATGAGCAGTTCTTC. Translating gives CASSLAGGAYNEQFF. The V gene is TRBV11-3, the J gene TRBJ2-1; 7 bases align to TRBD2. This CDR3 comprises 15 residues. After removal of 1 base from V and 2 bases from J, the junction contained 2 bases not matched to a gene. Looked up from germline, CDR1 is SGHNT and CDR2 is YENEEA. Full variable domain (outside the CDR3, taken from reference TRBV11-3 and TRBJ2-1): EAGVVQSPRYKIIEKKQPVAFWCNPISGHNTLYWYLQNLGQGPELLIRYENEEAVDDSQLPKDRFSAERLKGVDSTLKIQPAELGDSAVYLCASSLAGGAYNEQFFGPGTRLTVL.

The chain uses TRBV9 and TRBJ2-7; 9 bases are shared with TRBD1. The CDR3 is made up of 15 amino acids. CDR1 SGDLS and CDR2 YYNGEE come from the germline V gene. Losses at the gene ends were 0 bases for V and 4 bases for J; bases not matched to a gene: 5. The CDR3 here is CASSVAGDRAYEQYF. CDR3 nucleotide sequence: TGTGCCAGCAGCGTAGCTGGGGACAGGGCTTACGAGCAGTACTTC.

The chain carries TRBV9 and TRBJ1-1; D unclear. Germline CDR1 reads SGDLS; CDR2 reads YYNGEE. The CDR3 extends over 15 amino acids. CDR3: CAREGSAEENTEAFF. CDR3 sequence (DNA): TGTGCTCGGGAAGGTTCCGCGGAAGAGAACACTGAAGCTTTCTTT.

The CDR3 nucleotides read TGTGCCAGCAGCATAATGACTGCGAGGGATGAAAAACTGTTTTTT. Its protein product is CASSIMTARDEKLFF. The chain couples TRBV7-9 to TRBJ1-4; no firm D call. The V gene lost 5 bases and the J gene lost 6 bases, with 16 bases spanning the gap. CDR3 length: 15 amino acids. The germline gives CDR1 SEHNR, CDR2 FQNEAQ (reference sequence).

The chain couples TRBV25-1 to TRBJ1-2, with 8 bases fitting TRBD1. This CDR3 is built from 15 residues. Germline V gene data show CDR1 as MGHDK and CDR2 as SYGVNS. After removal of 2 bases from V and 5 bases from J, the junction contained 7 bases not matched to a gene. For the CDR3, the DNA is TGTGCCAGCAGTGAACCCAGGGGGCGCGAATATGGCTACACCTTC. Translated: CASSEPRGREYGYTF.

The sample holds a few counts of this clone. The genes are TRBV7-2 and TRBJ1-2, with TRBD1 matching 9 bases. The CDR3 has 15 residues. The V gene's germline CDR1 is SGHTA and CDR2 FQGNSA. V gave up 3 bases and J gave up 1 base; unmatched junction bases: 3. The CDR3 loop reads CASSFMTGGNYGYTF. CDR3 bases: TGTGCCAGCAGCTTTATGACAGGGGGTAACTATGGCTACACCTTC.

The chain uses TRBV6-1 and TRBJ2-3; 8 nucleotides agree with TRBD1. From germline, CDR1 is MNHNS and CDR2 SASEGT. The CDR3 sequence is 14 residues long. J was trimmed by 5 bases and V by 3 bases; bases with no gene match: 4. The CDR3 bases are TGTGCCAGCAGTGACAGGGGGCGCGGAGATACGCAGTATTTT. This sequence encodes CASSDRGRGDTQYF.

The V gene is TRBV28, the J gene TRBJ1-5; possible D gene TRBD1, 5 bases. The germline V gene encodes CDR1 MDHEN and CDR2 SYDVKM. There are 15 residues in the CDR3. V was shortened by 7 bases and J by 5 bases, with 18 bases between the two germline ends. CDR3 sequence (DNA): TGTGCCAGCACCACACACAAGGGGAGGGATCAGCCCCAGCATTTT. Protein: CASTTHKGRDQPQHF.

The V gene is TRBV4-3, the J gene TRBJ1-4; D remains ambiguous. V gave up 0 bases and J gave up 6 bases, with 14 bases separating them. The CDR3 has 16 amino acids. Germline-derived CDR1 and CDR2 are LGHNA and YSLEER. CDR3 sequence reads: CASSQDGRTLYEKLFF. The CDR3 DNA is TGCGCCAGCAGCCAAGATGGTAGAACCCTATATGAAAAACTGTTTTTT.

The chain combines TRBV4-3 with TRBJ2-7; 9 positions match TRBD2. V gave up 4 bases and J gave up 2 bases; unmatched junction bases: 3. Germline CDR1 and CDR2: LGHNA and YSLEER. This CDR3 has 14 amino acids. The CDR3 reads CASSRGGGAYEQYF. CDR3 DNA sequence: TGCGCCAGCAGCCGGGGCGGGGGGGCCTACGAGCAGTACTTC.

The rearrangement uses TRBV6-5 and TRBJ1-2; 10 nucleotides align to TRBD1. With 6 bases clipped from V and 5 bases from J, the junction kept 3 bases outside the gene matches. The CDR3 loop spans 13 amino acids. From germline, CDR1 is MNHEY and CDR2 SVGAGI. In DNA form, the CDR3 reads TGTGCCAGCAGCCCGGACAGGGGGTATGGCTACACCTTC. It codes for CASSPDRGYGYTF.

The CDR3 coding sequence is TGTGCCAGCAGTCAAGGGACAGGGCGCTTGGCTAACTATGGCTACACCTTC. It encodes CASSQGTGRLANYGYTF. The gene calls are TRBV2 and TRBJ1-2; 9 bases are shared with TRBD1. There are 17 residues in the CDR3. Trimming at V came to 5 bases and at J to 0 bases, leaving 10 bases not matched to a gene. Germline CDR1 reads SNHLY; CDR2 reads FYNNEI.